Given below is one T cell receptor (beta chain) in context. Its antigen is still unknown. Base qualities were left out, and no much larger clone turns up one base away. The data were obtained in a study of blood T cell repertoires in COVID-19 (dated by TCRdb to about 2020). About the full investigation: Samples covering the acute and convalescent phases of COVID-19 were provided by collaborators in the United States, Italy and Spain. The prospective study material was composed of cDNA or gDNA derived from T cells, B-cell-depleted T cells, or PBMCs. The dataset comprised deeply sampled blood TCRbeta repertoires from subjects exposed to, actively infected with, or recovered from COVID-19. The repertoires were made available in a free public database intended to serve as a resource for research on the immune response to SARS-CoV-2. Samples came from the ongoing ImmuneRACE study (first 160 participants) plus 1,254 subjects from 6 global collaborators. Sample metadata almost always included a de-identified subject ID, COVID-19 status, age in years and sex. HLA class I and class II types, where available, came from metadata supplied by the sample provider rather than from assay-based typing.

Relative to germline, V is 2 bases shorter and J is 7 bases shorter, with 12 bases between their ends. Reading from cysteine to phenylalanine, the CDR3 counts 14 amino acids. Just the 42-base CDR3 DNA is kept, in frame starting at base 1. CDR1 and CDR2 are read off the germline V gene as SGHVS and FNYEAQ. The immunoSEQ Assay, a bias-controlled multiplex PCR, was used to amplify TCRbeta CDR3 regions from genomic DNA. For the original study's pipeline: The number of nucleated cells in each sample was estimated from the amplification of reference gene primers within the assay. To quantify the absolute abundance of each unique TCRbeta CDR3 rearrangement, sequence reads were collapsed and filtered. For each sample, productive Simpson clonality was calculated as the square root of Simpson's diversity index over productive rearrangements. What TCRdb holds here is the immuneACCESS table cut down to in-frame rearrangements. Part of the clones is not present; checked against another copy, under half of the missing clones reflect an unresolved V gene, and the others are unexplained. V, J and clone size reflect that table, while D and trimming were determined from the DNA. The sample includes 200,000 to 250,000 clones, with nearly 90% observed a single time. The ten biggest clones cover about 16% of the sample.

Paper-wide results and their limitations: How much clinical and demographic metadata was included differed by source and by participant, and the metadata was provided uncurated.

Enrolling through a virtual design, the prospective study's participants ranged in age from roughly 18 to 95 years and lived across 20 to 25 United States geographic areas. In the prospective study, participants were assigned to cohorts based on the clinical history participants reported in a screening survey and a study questionnaire. Exposed participants had been in contact, within 2 weeks of entering the study, with a person who had a PCR-confirmed or clinician-diagnosed case of COVID-19. In the prospective study, whole blood, serum and a nasopharyngeal or oropharyngeal swab were collected from each participant by mobile phlebotomists. Over an approximately 2-month period, participants in the prospective study had the option of providing additional blood draws and questionnaires. Prospective study blood samples were shipped either frozen or at room temperature before DNA extraction.

In this chain, TRBV7-6 is recombined with TRBJ2-1; TRBD1 is possibly the D segment (5 matching bases). The receptor's source is a man aged 30-40 years who had been exposed to COVID-19. The specimen sequenced was PBMCs or T cells enriched from blood (not recorded which). CDR3 region: CASSLRGLGNEQFF. The DNA is TGTGCCAGCAGCTTAAGGGGTTTGGGAAATGAGCAGTTCTTC.